This is a list of T cell receptor beta chains from one sample in a study of blood T cells in healthy people across ages. TCRdb reanalysed the 5' RACE reads using MiXCR and keeps one entry per CDR3 protein. The sample has a few hundred thousand distinct CDR3 sequences; 52% are singletons. Source material: blood. All receptors come from a man aged 55 to 70 in good health. The CDR3 runs from the conserved cysteine through the conserved F or W. Fields, in order: clone size, V gene, J gene, CDR3 protein. Clone size appears in some rows only: once, few, many, or a class for an expanded clone.

once	TRBV5-1	TRBJ1-2	CASSSDSRGGYGYTF
-	TRBV20-1	TRBJ2-5	CSARASLETQYF
-	TRBV7-3	TRBJ2-1	CASSLTFAGTGKGNEQFF
-	TRBV6-2/TRBV6-3	-	CASSYFDRIVETQYF
few	TRBV3-1	TRBJ1-6	CASSRGRESNSPLHF
-	TRBV20-1	TRBJ1-1	CSARVGPRQGKAFF
-	TRBV20-1	TRBJ2-5	CSARRGAPQETQYF
-	TRBV4-3	TRBJ1-1	CASNPRGRDTEAFF
few	TRBV6-1	TRBJ2-1	CASPSPTRTGQGAYNEQFF
-	TRBV6-5	TRBJ2-1	CASSPSGDLGEQFF